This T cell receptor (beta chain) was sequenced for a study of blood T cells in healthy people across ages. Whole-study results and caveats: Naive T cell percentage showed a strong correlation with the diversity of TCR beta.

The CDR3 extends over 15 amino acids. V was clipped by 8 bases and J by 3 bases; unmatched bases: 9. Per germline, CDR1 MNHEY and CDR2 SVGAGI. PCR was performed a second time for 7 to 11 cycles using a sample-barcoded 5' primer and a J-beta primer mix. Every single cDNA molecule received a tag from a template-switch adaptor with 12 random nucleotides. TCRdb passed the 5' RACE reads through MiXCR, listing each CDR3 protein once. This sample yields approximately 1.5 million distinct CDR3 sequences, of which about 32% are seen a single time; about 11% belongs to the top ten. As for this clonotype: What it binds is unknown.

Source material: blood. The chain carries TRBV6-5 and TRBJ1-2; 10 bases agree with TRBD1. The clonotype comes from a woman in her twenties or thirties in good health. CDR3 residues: CASGFSGTGDYGYTF. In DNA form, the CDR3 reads TGTGCCAGCGGATTTTCCGGGACAGGGGACTATGGCTACACCTTC.